These 14 T cell receptor beta chains share one sample of origin, sequenced in a study of cytomegalovirus exposure and HLA in healthy donors (dated by TCRdb to 2016 to 2017). The method behind the library was the immunoSEQ multiplex PCR assay. For the multiplex PCR, a mixture combining 60 forward primers for TCR Vbeta segments and 13 reverse primers for TCR Jbeta segments was used. The table was pulled from immuneACCESS by TCRdb, which kept in-frame rearrangements only. Such tables lose some clones; where checked, under half of the loss comes from unresolved V genes, and the rest has no known cause. For this sample the table gives around 150,000 clones, of which roughly three quarters were detected only once. About 5.3% of the sample rests with the top ten. Sequences were obtained from PBMCs. The receptors here all came from a woman between 45 and 60 years old in good health and CMV-seronegative.

The gene calls are TRBV4-1 and TRBJ2-1; a possible D gene is TRBD1 (6 bases). V was clipped by 0 bases and J by 10 bases, with 13 bases between them. Germline assignment: CDR1 MGHRA and CDR2 YSYEKL. The CDR3 runs to 14 residues. This chain's CDR3 is CASSQELGATEQFF. For the CDR3, the DNA is TGCGCCAGCAGCCAAGAATTGGGGGCTACCGAGCAGTTCTTC.

The chain links TRBV4-2 to TRBJ2-1; TRBD2 aligns across 8 bases. Per the germline V gene, CDR1 is LGHNA and CDR2 is YNFKEQ. The CDR3 sequence is 14 residues long. Trimming took 1 base from V and 6 from J; bases not matched to a gene: 2. The CDR3: CASSQALAGNEQFF. The DNA of the CDR3 is TGTGCCAGCAGCCAAGCGCTAGCGGGCAATGAGCAGTTCTTC.

V gene TRBV19 combines with J gene TRBJ2-3, with 8 positions matching TRBD1. V was clipped by 1 base and J by 6 bases; unmatched bases: 3. Germline-derived CDR1 and CDR2 are LNHDA and SQIVND (reference sequence). CDR3 length equals 14 residues. The CDR3 here is CASSIGDRGDTQYF. For the CDR3, the DNA is TGTGCCAGTAGTATAGGAGACAGGGGTGATACGCAGTATTTT.

This chain links TRBV5-1 with TRBJ2-5; possibly TRBD2 for D (5 bases). V gave up 4 bases and J gave up 2 bases, with 9 bases separating them. Germline-derived CDR1 and CDR2 are SGHRS and YFSETQ. The CDR3 has 13 amino acids. CDR3 in amino acids: CASSAGVQETQYF. In DNA, the CDR3 is TGCGCCAGCAGCGCCGGGGTTCAAGAGACCCAGTACTTC.

V gene TRBV28 combines with J gene TRBJ1-3; D call uncertain. Germline assignment: CDR1 MDHEN and CDR2 SYDVKM. This CDR3 region has 16 residues. V was clipped by 2 bases and J by 0 bases, with 11 bases between them. CDR3 residues: CASSLPIGGSGNTIYF. The CDR3 coding sequence is TGTGCCAGCAGTTTACCTATTGGAGGCTCTGGAAACACCATATATTTT.

The chain joins TRBV18 to TRBJ2-2; unclear D gene. The CDR3 consists of 12 residues. Trimming left V 3 bases short and J 4 bases short, with 3 bases between. Germline assignment: CDR1 KGHSH and CDR2 LQKENI. This CDR3 is CASSPITGELFF. CDR3 coding DNA: TGTGCCAGCTCACCTATCACCGGGGAGCTGTTTTTT.

The chain carries TRBV5-1 and TRBJ2-5, with TRBD1 identical over 9 bases. Near its end, the DNA agrees better with TRBJ2-7, so the J call may be wrong. Per the germline V gene, CDR1 is SGHRS and CDR2 is YFSETQ. The CDR3 is 14 residues long. CDR3 DNA: TGCGCCAGCAGCTTGCCGACAGGGGGATACGAGCAGTACTTC. Amino acid sequence: CASSLPTGGYEQYF.

The V gene is TRBV20-1, the J gene TRBJ2-1; weak D call: TRBD2 (7 bases). The CDR3 length is 9 residues. V was shortened by 6 bases and J by 16 bases, with 13 bases between the two germline ends. The germline CDR1 and CDR2 sequences are DFQATT and SNEGSKA (reference sequence). CDR3 nucleotides: TGCAGTGCCGGGGGGCCTCTATTCTTC. Translation gives CSAGGPLFF.

The V gene is TRBV9, the J gene TRBJ1-5, with a possible D match to TRBD1 (6 bases). Germline CDR1 SGDLS, CDR2 YYNGEE. Trimming removed 4 bases from V and 6 bases from J, with 17 bases in between. The CDR3 contains 15 residues. CDR3 protein: CASSLGGGMSQPQHF. The DNA for the CDR3 is TGTGCCAGCAGCTTGGGGGGGGGCATGAGTCAGCCCCAGCATTTT.

A single count supports this clone. The CDR3 sequence is CAWRGQDRGYTEAFF. DNA for the CDR3: TGTGCCTGGAGGGGTCAGGACAGGGGTTACACTGAAGCTTTCTTT. The chain uses TRBV30 and TRBJ1-1, with 9 bases lining up with TRBD1. The germline V gene encodes CDR1 GTSNPN and CDR2 SVGIG (reference sequence). Trimming at V came to 3 bases and at J to 3 bases, leaving 8 bases not matched to a gene. The CDR3 sequence is 15 residues long.

This clone is labeled as medium-sized. The chain uses TRBV27 and TRBJ1-2, with D perhaps TRBD1 (5 bases). V was trimmed by 6 bases and J by 4 bases, leaving 9 bases between them. Germline values: CDR1 MNHEY, CDR2 SMNVEV (reference sequence). This CDR3 spans 12 amino acids. The CDR3 DNA follows: TGTGCCAGCAGCAAGGGGCCCTATGGCTACACCTTC. Its protein is CASSKGPYGYTF.

The J gene is TRBJ2-5, the V gene TRBV10-3; a weak D match, TRBD2 (5 bases). The CDR3 covers 14 residues. Germline-derived CDR1 and CDR2 are ENHRY and SYGVKD. Trimming took off 7 bases at V and 1 base at J, with 13 bases between the two ends. The chain's CDR3 is CAIMQRLSQETQYF. The CDR3 DNA is TGTGCCATCATGCAGCGGCTCAGCCAAGAGACCCAGTACTTC.

DNA of the CDR3: TGTGCCAGCAGTGTGCCGGGACAGGGAAACGAGCAGTACTTC. Translated: CASSVPGQGNEQYF. This chain connects TRBV28 to TRBJ2-7; 9 bases align to TRBD1. From germline, CDR1 is MDHEN and CDR2 SYDVKM. The CDR3 covers 14 residues. Trimming removed 5 bases from V and 5 bases from J; junction bases left unmatched: 7.

The chain links TRBV4-1 to TRBJ1-1, with D maybe TRBD1 (5 bases). Trimming took 0 bases from V and 3 from J, leaving 20 bases between them. CDR1 and CDR2 (germline): MGHRA, YSYEKL. The CDR3 sequence is 18 residues long. The CDR3 sequence: CASSQDTGGGIGYTEAFF. CDR3 nucleotides: TGCGCCAGCAGCCAAGATACGGGCGGGGGAATAGGATACACTGAAGCTTTCTTT.